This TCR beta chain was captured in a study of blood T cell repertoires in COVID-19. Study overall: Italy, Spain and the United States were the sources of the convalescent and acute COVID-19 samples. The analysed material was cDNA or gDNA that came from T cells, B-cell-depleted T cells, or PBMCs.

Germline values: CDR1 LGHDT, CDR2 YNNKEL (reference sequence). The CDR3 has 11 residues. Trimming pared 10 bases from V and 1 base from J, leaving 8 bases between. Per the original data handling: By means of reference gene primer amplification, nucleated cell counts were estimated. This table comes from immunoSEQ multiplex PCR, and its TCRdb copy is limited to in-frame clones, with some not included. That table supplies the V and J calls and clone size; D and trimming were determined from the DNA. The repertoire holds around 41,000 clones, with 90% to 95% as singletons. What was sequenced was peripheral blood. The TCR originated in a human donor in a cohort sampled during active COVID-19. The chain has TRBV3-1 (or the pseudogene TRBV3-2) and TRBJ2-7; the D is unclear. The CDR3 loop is CATPLSYEQYF. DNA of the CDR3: TGTGCCACCCCCCTGTCCTACGAGCAGTACTTC.